Presented here are 2 T cell receptor beta chains from one specimen sequenced in a study of CD8+ T cells in alopecia areata. Extracted RNA was reverse transcribed into cDNA, the sequencing template. The data were produced by immunoSEQ multiplex PCR, yet TCRdb's version contains in-frame clones alone and is incomplete. The data hold 90,000 to 100,000 clones, with 61% observed a single time. Treatment here: oral pan-JAK inhibitor, 5-10 mg twice daily. The sequenced sample was CD8+ T cells sorted from blood, obtained at week 4, from a patient treated with tofacitinib. Receptors originate from a human donor with alopecia areata.

The chain joins TRBV13 to TRBJ1-1; D is ambiguous. V was trimmed by 5 bases and J by 10 bases, leaving 23 bases between them. The CDR3 is 15 amino acids. Per germline, CDR1 PRHDT and CDR2 FYEKMQ (reference sequence). This CDR3 is CASSETLGSREGAFF. For the CDR3, the DNA is TGTGCCAGCAGCGAAACCCTTGGTTCCCGGGAAGGAGCTTTCTTT.

The chain is built from TRBV15 and TRBJ1-1; no firm D call. This CDR3 has 14 residues. Per the germline V gene, CDR1 is LNHNV and CDR2 is YYDKDF (reference sequence). The V end lost 0 bases, the J end lost 2 bases, and 7 bases lay between the germline ends. The chain's CDR3 is CATSRDRQNTEAFF. CDR3 DNA: TGTGCCACCAGCAGAGATCGCCAAAACACTGAAGCTTTCTTT.